This T cell receptor beta chain originates from a study of blood T cell repertoires in COVID-19. Whole-study context: COVID-19 samples, acute and convalescent, were from the United States, Italy and Spain. T cells, B-cell-depleted T cells, or PBMCs provided the cDNA or gDNA that served as material.

The length of the CDR3 is 12 residues. The V gene's germline CDR1 is LGHDT and CDR2 YNNKEL (reference sequence). Trimming shortened V by 1 base and J by 12 bases, and 12 bases separated the two germline ends. As handled by the study authors: The assay estimated nucleated cells by amplifying reference gene primers. Some clones are missing from TCRdb's copy, which holds only in-frame ones; the method was immunoSEQ multiplex PCR. The V and J calls and clone size were taken over from that table, and D and trimming were inferred from the DNA. The sample has 250,000 to 300,000 clones; 70% to 90% are singletons.

The sequencing sample was made of peripheral blood. The chain links TRBV3-1 (or the pseudogene TRBV3-2) to TRBJ1-1, with D possibly being TRBD1 (6 bases). The TCR sequence derives from a woman aged 55-75 years with acute or convalescent COVID-19. The CDR3 DNA is TGTGCCAGCAGCCAAGCGAACAGGGACCCTTTCTTT. This sequence encodes CASSQANRDPFF.